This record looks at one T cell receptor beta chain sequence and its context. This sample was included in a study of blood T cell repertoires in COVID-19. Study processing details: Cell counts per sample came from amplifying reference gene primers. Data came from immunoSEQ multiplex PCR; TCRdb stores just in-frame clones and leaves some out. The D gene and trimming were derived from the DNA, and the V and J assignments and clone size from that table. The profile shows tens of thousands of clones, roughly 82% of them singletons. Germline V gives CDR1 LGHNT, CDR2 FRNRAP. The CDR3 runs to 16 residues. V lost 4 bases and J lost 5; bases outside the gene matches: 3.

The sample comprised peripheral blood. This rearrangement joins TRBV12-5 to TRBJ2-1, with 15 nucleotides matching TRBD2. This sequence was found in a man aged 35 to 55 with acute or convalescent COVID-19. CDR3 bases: TGTGCTAGTGGTTCGGGACTAGCGGGGGGCCACAATGAGCAGTTCTTC. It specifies CASGSGLAGGHNEQFF.